This T cell receptor (beta chain) was sequenced in a study of cytomegalovirus exposure and HLA in healthy donors (dated by TCRdb to about 2017). For the wider study: An earlier analysis of 550 to 700 of the donors reported 250 to 300 Gb of sequence data and 120 million or so unique TCR beta sequences from some 180 million T cells. About 280 gigabases of sequencing data and 78 million or so unique TCR sequences were included in an early release covering under 650 HLA-typed donors. Among the roughly 390 genotyped donors, under 90% belonged to the genetic ancestry cluster associated with self-reported Caucasian donors. The study aimed to test whether signatures of past pathogen exposure could be identified by cataloging public T cell receptors. Using immunosequencing, the study profiled T cell repertoires from fewer than 700 subjects and related those repertoires to cytomegalovirus serostatus. In addition to the first cohort of approximately 670 subjects, a separate validation cohort of 130 or so different subjects was used. High-throughput TCR immunosequencing, statistical association of individual TCRs with disease status, and machine learning were combined to predict cytomegalovirus infection status. A later analysis re-examined previously published TCR beta repertoires from 610 or so donors and added high-resolution HLA genotyping to investigate patterns of TCR occurrence. Rather than using new phenotypic data, the later analysis identified candidate immune exposures from TCR beta sequences and from how often those sequences occurred across donors. To decide whether each TCR beta V gene segment behaved as functional or pseudogenic, an earlier analysis of some 540 of the donors relied on high-throughput TCR beta sequencing. Donor age, sex, ethnicity and CMV serostatus were compiled together with the repertoire data. A later genetic analysis took genome-wide SNP genotypes for about 65% of the roughly 670 donors and used that subset as a discovery cohort. Every discovery cohort repertoire had been produced on one sequencing platform. Class I and class II HLA loci were covered by the typing at four-digit resolution. Typing coverage varied by locus: about 620-630 donors for A, B, C, DRB1 and DQB1; approximately 500 for DQA1; about 590 for DPA1; approximately 470 for DPB1. Five DR-DQ haplotypes were treated as single units for association and clustering because of strong linkage in the cohort. Across roughly 420 genotyped donors of the cohort, an average of approximately 220,000 unique TCR beta nucleotide sequences per donor were sequenced, and approximately 19% of those sequences were non-productive. The investigation overall reported the following: The presence/absence analyses assumed that sequencing depth was roughly uniform across donors, and that assumption may not be true. The authors suggested that the approach could potentially be extended to other disease states and immunological phenotypes. CMV serostatus was the only immune exposure information available for the cohort. In vitro tests confirmed that a few of the cytomegalovirus-associated TCR beta chains recognize cytomegalovirus antigens. According to a later analysis, TCR association rates differed among HLA loci, with DRB1 alleles showing the most associated TCRs and HLA-C alleles showing the fewest. The classifier was reported to diagnose cytomegalovirus status with high specificity and sensitivity in both the original and validation cohorts. About 15 rarely observed V segments, including chromosome 9 orphons, were excluded from the earlier analysis of about 600 of the donors because counts were too low. A later analysis reported that several top co-occurrence clusters appeared linked to parvovirus B19, influenza, CMV and Epstein-Barr virus. The 87-base-pair reads could not distinguish some IMGT-functional V segments, including TRBV6-2 and TRBV6-3, so those segments were excluded. A further reported finding was that TCR beta sequences accurately predicted the HLA-A and HLA-B alleles for most subjects in the first cohort. Correlated functional status among segregating V segments might reflect linkage disequilibrium, but an unknown experimental factor could not be ruled out. The sequencing pipeline was judged likely to have produced a cluster of highly shared sequence variants as a technical artifact. Most TCR sequences were observed very rarely across donors, whereas some public TCRs were present in many individuals. An earlier analysis of approximately 600 of the donors showed that most TCR beta V segments appeared in productive rearrangements either about 87% or about 30% of the time, which broadly matched IMGT annotations. A later analysis found that most CMV-associated TCR beta chains appeared HLA-restricted, with HLA associations seemingly driven largely by CMV exposure. An association between a missense DCLRE1C variant and V-gene and J-gene trimming of TCR beta chains was found in a later genetic analysis and replicated in an independent cohort. In a later genetic analysis, fewer N-insertions in productive TCRs were reported among donors in an Asian-associated ancestry cluster than the 666-donor mean. When HLA alleles, especially DR and DQ, strongly co-occurred, attributing TCR associations to individual alleles was difficult. In a later analysis, HLA-associated TCR beta chains showed more clonal expansion and lower generation probabilities than non-associated chains that were equally common. At a false discovery rate of 0.05, a later analysis linked about 16,000 TCR beta sequences to specific HLA alleles. Because some donors lacked HLA typing at each locus, the association tests relied only on the typed subset. This cohort had only TCR beta chains sequenced, and the lack of alpha or paired-chain data limited which features could be detected. In the study, 150 to 200 TCR beta chains were listed as associated with cytomegalovirus.

The library relied on the immunoSEQ multiplex PCR assay. The multiplex PCR relied on a mix of 60 forward primers for TCR Vbeta segments and 13 reverse primers for TCR Jbeta segments. Amplification of the CDR3 region of rearranged TCR beta genes was performed with a multiplex PCR assay on genomic DNA. The Illumina HiSeq System was used to sequence the amplified TCR beta libraries as 87-base-pair reads. On the authors' methods: A later analysis tallied 75 million to 95 million unique TCR beta chains across the 610 or so repertoires, and about 12 million of those chains were shared by two or more donors. Raw reads were error-corrected and collapsed into unique sequences by a nearest-neighbor algorithm in which closely related sequences were merged to remove PCR and sequencing errors. V, D and J gene segments were assigned by aligning CDR3 sequences to IMGT reference sequences. For a sequence to be retained, at least a six-nucleotide match to both a V gene segment and a J gene segment was required. A rearrangement counted as productive if the CDR3 had no stop codons and remained in frame with V and J, and every other rearrangement counted as non-productive. Following IMGT convention, CDR3 was defined as the stretch from the second conserved V-encoded cysteine to the conserved J-encoded phenylalanine. The earlier analysis of some 540 of the donors excluded any sequence lacking an unambiguous match to a single V gene segment. In an earlier analysis of approximately 610 of the donors, V segments were called functional above 56.7% productive rearrangements and were called segregating when the between-donor standard deviation exceeded 5%. A statistical classification framework was built to diagnose cytomegalovirus status from the catalog of TCR beta chain sequences. In a later analysis, TCR nucleotide sequences were compared against IMGT/GENE-DB human TR gene sequences so that V and J genes could be assigned. The TCRdist pipeline was used in a later analysis to assign CDR3 sequences and most-parsimonious VDJ recombination scenarios. A later analysis defined each TCR beta chain by its CDR3 amino acid sequence plus V-gene family, and excluded reads lacking a unique V-gene family. To address suspected cross-contamination and a sequencing artifact, a later analysis removed 592 highly shared, low-generation-probability nucleotide sequences. For each public chain, a later analysis derived a clonal expansion index from normalized ranks of inferred template counts within each repertoire. In a later analysis, generation probabilities were computed using a VDJ recombination model fitted to out-of-frame rearrangements, and the results were checked against IGoR. Hypergeometric tests were used in a later analysis to score TCR-TCR, TCR-HLA and TCR-CMV co-occurrence, with a repertoire-size bias correction applied to the TCR pairs. To estimate false discovery rates, a later analysis permuted the HLA or CMV assignments 20 times. In a later analysis, co-occurring TCRs were grouped using DBSCAN, and TCRdist sequence similarity was added for clustering within HLA-allele-positive subsets. Repertoires with fewer than 30,000 or more than 120,000 public chains were left out of co-occurrence clustering, as were five repertoires with anomalous nucleotide sharing. Held by TCRdb, this immuneACCESS table contains in-frame sequences only and omits some clones. Under half of the omission traces to an unresolved V gene where checked; the cause of the rest is unknown. The V and J calls and clone size were taken over from that table, and D and trimming were inferred from the DNA. The sample yields 100,000 to 150,000 clones; approximately 80% were counted once. Of the sample, 1% falls within the top ten clones.

In total, just over 650 healthy bone marrow donors made up the cohort. At the time of sampling, all cohort members were nominally healthy, though unrecorded immune exposures were likely present. The donor was CMV seronegative and was included in the group of 352 seronegative cohort members. A peripheral blood sample was collected from each donor, and TCR beta sequencing was performed on peripheral blood mononuclear cells. Genomic DNA extraction from the blood cell samples was performed with the Qiagen DNeasy Blood Extraction Kit. Note on this clone: This receptor's antigen is unknown. No base quality values were provided; no much bigger clone lies one nucleotide off.

Its CDR3 holds 17 amino acids, cysteine through phenylalanine. The sequence is cut down to CDR3 DNA, 51 bases in frame from base 1. V and J are trimmed by 6 bases and 4 bases, and the gene matches miss 14 bases of the junction. Looking up the germline V gene (reference sequence) yields CDR1 SEHNR and CDR2 FQNEAQ. The sequence was obtained from a man aged 35 to 55 in good health and CMV-seronegative. Sequencing was done on a sample of PBMCs. The rearrangement combines TRBV7-9 with TRBJ2-5; TRBD2 fits 10 bases in the junction. The CDR3 sequence is CASRETGTSEIPETQYF. DNA sequence: TGTGCCAGCAGGGAGACCGGGACTAGCGAGATTCCAGAGACCCAGTACTTC.